Described below is a single T cell receptor beta chain sequence and its context. This CDR3 has 13 amino acids. The germline V gene encodes CDR1 MNHNY and CDR2 SVGAGI (reference sequence). The V end was cut by 0 bases, the J end by 3 bases, with 6 bases between. These data are taken from a study of radiotherapy plus CTLA-4 blockade in lung cancer. Study context: Among enrolled patients, less than 20% responded and 30% to 40% achieved disease control.

Lung cancer patients with chemo-refractory metastatic non-small-cell disease were given focal radiation plus CTLA-4 blockade with ipilimumab. The repertoire was sequenced with immunoSEQ multiplex PCR; TCRdb's copy has only in-frame clones and lacks some. The data contain tens of thousands of clones, approximately 86% of them seen just once; the ten biggest clones take up over 15%. This chain connects TRBV6-6 to TRBJ2-7; D remains unclear. The specimen was peripheral blood, collected from a patient treated with radiotherapy plus ipilimumab. This TCR came from a human donor with non-small cell lung cancer that progressed on radiotherapy plus ipilimumab. As DNA, the CDR3 is TGTGCCAGCAGTTACTCGGAAAGCTACGAGCAGTACTTC. As protein: CASSYSESYEQYF.